The 29 T cell receptor beta chains in this list originate from one sample, sequenced in a study of OX40 agonist ivuxolimab in advanced cancers. Produced via immunoSEQ multiplex PCR; TCRdb's table is partial and in-frame only. The sample yields 45,000 to 65,000 clones, roughly four fifths seen once. The source material was CD4+ or CD8+ T cells sorted from blood, sampled in a trial of the OX40 agonist ivuxolimab. The origin of the receptors is an adult with an advanced solid tumor such as melanoma, head and neck, liver or kidney cancer.

This chain joins TRBV14 and TRBJ2-2; D ambiguous. This CDR3 comprises 14 residues. Trimming shortened V by 4 bases and J by 1 base, and 7 bases separated the two germline ends. CDR1 is SGHDN and CDR2 is FVKESK in the germline V gene. The CDR3 loop is CASSPGRNTGELFF. CDR3 in DNA: TGTGCCAGCAGCCCAGGACGGAACACCGGGGAGCTGTTTTTT.

This chain joins TRBV5-4 and TRBJ1-4, with unresolved D. V was pared by 0 bases and J by 7 bases, with 7 bases between. Germline-derived CDR1 and CDR2 are SGHNT and YYREEE (reference sequence). This CDR3 contains 13 residues. CDR3 protein: CASSLGLSEKLFF. The CDR3 coding sequence is TGTGCCAGCAGCTTGGGGTTGAGTGAAAAACTGTTTTTT.

By proportion, this clone is medium-sized. The V gene is TRBV7-9, the J gene TRBJ1-5; perhaps TRBD1 as D (5 bases). The CDR3 runs to 14 residues. V gave up 3 bases and J gave up 3 bases, with 9 bases separating them. CDR1 and CDR2 from the germline V gene are SEHNR and FQNEAQ (reference sequence). The CDR3 DNA sequence: TGTGCCAGCAGCTTGGGACGGATCAATCAGCCCCAGCATTTT. It is translated as CASSLGRINQPQHF.

The CDR3 sequence is CSARTTGANEKLFF. The DNA for the CDR3 is TGCAGCGCCCGAACTACAGGGGCTAATGAAAAACTGTTTTTT. This sequence joins TRBV29-1 and TRBJ1-4; 7 bases are a match to TRBD1. Germline-derived CDR1 and CDR2 are SQVTM and ANQGSEA. Losses at the gene ends were 7 bases for V and 3 bases for J; bases not matched to a gene: 8. This CDR3 has 14 amino acids.

The gene calls are TRBV19 and TRBJ1-5; 10 nucleotides match TRBD1. The V segment lost 5 bases and the J segment 9 bases; nucleotides outside the gene matches: 10. Germline CDR1 and CDR2: LNHDA and SQIVND (reference sequence). This CDR3 contains 15 residues. The CDR3 loop is CASSATGGPVGPQHF. The CDR3 region has the DNA TGTGCCAGTAGTGCGACAGGGGGCCCCGTAGGGCCCCAGCATTTT.

The chain is built from TRBV5-5 and TRBJ2-2; D is unresolved. V lost 0 bases to trimming and J lost 1 base, with 10 bases between them. This CDR3 is 16 amino acids long. Germline V gene data show CDR1 as SGHKS and CDR2 as YYEKEE (reference sequence). As DNA, the CDR3 is TGTGCCAGCAGCTTGGCTTCCCTAGAGAACACCGGGGAGCTGTTTTTT. Translation: CASSLASLENTGELFF.

The rearrangement links TRBV6-6 to TRBJ2-7, with 14 bases matching TRBD2. V was pared by 5 bases and J by 6 bases, with 6 bases of the junction left unmatched. Germline V gene sequence: CDR1 MNHNY, CDR2 SVGAGI (reference sequence). The CDR3 sequence is 15 residues long. This CDR3 reads CASSKTSGGAGEQYF. The CDR3 DNA is TGTGCCAGCAGTAAGACTAGCGGGGGGGCCGGCGAGCAGTACTTC.

The chain uses TRBV2 and TRBJ2-3; D is unclear. This CDR3 region has 14 residues. Germline CDR1 is SNHLY and CDR2 is FYNNEI. The V and J ends lost 4 bases and 2 bases respectively, with 10 bases between them. The CDR3 sequence: CASSVVLNTDTQYF. CDR3 DNA sequence: TGTGCCAGCAGTGTAGTGCTAAACACAGATACGCAGTATTTT.

The genes are TRBV5-6 and TRBJ2-7; no clear D. The ends were cut back, 1 base at V and 0 bases at J, with 11 bases in the middle. The CDR3 consists of 15 residues. The germline V gene has CDR1 SGHDT and CDR2 YYEEEE. In DNA form, the CDR3 reads TGTGCCAGCAGCTTGTGGGCAGGTAGCTCCTACGAGCAGTACTTC. Translated: CASSLWAGSSYEQYF.

The genes are TRBV2 and TRBJ2-7; no clear D. Deletions cut 3 bases from V and 6 bases from J, with 18 bases between. The CDR3 consists of 15 residues. Germline V gives CDR1 SNHLY, CDR2 FYNNEI. The CDR3 DNA reads TGTGCCAGCAGTGAGTCGGGTATGCCCCCCTCCGAGCAGTACTTC. Residues: CASSESGMPPSEQYF.

This clone was found once. The chain joins TRBV14 to TRBJ2-5, with 7 bases matching TRBD2. The DNA end is a closer match to TRBJ2-7, so the J assignment may be wrong. The CDR3 covers 13 residues. Germline V gene sequence: CDR1 SGHDN, CDR2 FVKESK. The CDR3 spells CASSSAGAYEQYF. CDR3 coding DNA: TGTGCCAGCAGTTCCGCGGGGGCCTACGAGCAGTACTTC.

This chain links TRBV5-5 with TRBJ2-7, with D possibly TRBD2 on 6 matching bases. The V gene lost 1 base and the J gene lost 7 bases, with 12 bases spanning the gap. The CDR3 extends over 13 amino acids. Germline V CDR1 and CDR2: SGHKS, YYEKEE (reference sequence). The CDR3 coding sequence is TGTGCCAGCAGCTTGTTAGCGGAAACGGAGCAGTACTTC. Translating gives CASSLLAETEQYF.

V gene TRBV2 combines with J gene TRBJ2-3; 8 bases are shared with TRBD1. The V gene end was trimmed by 4 bases and the J gene end by 4 bases; junction bases not matched to a gene: 7. The CDR3 extends over 15 amino acids. Germline V gene lookup returns CDR1 SNHLY and CDR2 FYNNEI. This CDR3 is CASSGPGGLADTQYF. The CDR3 region has the DNA TGTGCCAGCAGTGGCCCAGGGGGCCTAGCAGATACGCAGTATTTT.

This chain's CDR3 is CASSQAQGSGYTF. The CDR3 coding sequence is TGTGCCAGCAGTCAAGCACAGGGGAGTGGCTACACCTTC. The chain carries TRBV6-5 and TRBJ1-2, with 7 positions matching TRBD1. CDR1 and CDR2 from the germline V gene are MNHEY and SVGAGI. This CDR3 has 13 residues. With V trimmed by 5 bases and J by 7 bases, 7 bases remained unmatched.

The J gene is TRBJ2-3, the V gene TRBV5-6, with 9 bases aligning to TRBD2. There are 15 residues in the CDR3. Looked up from germline, CDR1 is SGHDT and CDR2 is YYEEEE. V shed 0 bases, J shed 7 bases, and the junction held 6 bases outside the gene matches. In DNA, the CDR3 is TGTGCCAGCAGCTTGGTTGGCAGCGGGGGGAATACGCAGTATTTT. The encoded protein is CASSLVGSGGNTQYF.

The chain is built from TRBV21-1 and TRBJ1-3. TRBV21-1 is marked as a pseudogene. This CDR3 region has 17 residues. The CDR3 nucleotides read TGTGCCAGCAGCAAGGATCCGAAGAGGTTTCGAAGTAACACCATATATTTT. Translating it yields CASSKDPKRFRSNTIYF.

This chain joins TRBV2 and TRBJ2-3; the D is unclear. CDR1 is SNHLY and CDR2 is FYNNEI in the germline V gene. The CDR3 extends over 11 amino acids. V lost 3 bases and J 6 bases, leaving 4 bases between the germline ends. CDR3 loop: CASSEKDTQYF. The CDR3 nucleotides are TGTGCCAGCAGTGAGAAGGATACGCAGTATTTT.

This clone showed up just a few times. The rearrangement links TRBV28 to TRBJ2-3; D is unclear. CDR3 length equals 12 residues. The germline gives CDR1 MDHEN, CDR2 SYDVKM. The CDR3 here is CASGPPTDTQYF. CDR3 DNA: TGTGCGTCCGGGCCCCCCACAGATACGCAGTATTTT.

This chain joins TRBV6-1 and TRBJ1-1; D remains unclear. Germline-derived CDR1 and CDR2 are MNHNS and SASEGT. V lost 3 bases and J 2 bases, leaving 10 bases between the germline ends. The CDR3 sequence is 14 residues long. The CDR3 sequence: CASSEAGSNTEAFF. The CDR3 DNA sequence: TGTGCCAGCAGTGAGGCGGGGTCAAACACTGAAGCTTTCTTT.

The V and J genes are TRBV10-2 and TRBJ1-3; D not resolved. V lost 4 bases to trimming and J lost 1 base, with 8 bases between them. Looked up from germline, CDR1 is WSHSY and CDR2 is SAAADI. The CDR3 is made up of 14 amino acids. CDR3 DNA: TGCGCCAGCAGTGCACTGCTATCTGGAAACACCATATATTTT. This codes for CASSALLSGNTIYF.

This chain connects TRBV19 to TRBJ2-7, with a tentative D call TRBD1 (6 bases). Germline V gene lookup returns CDR1 LNHDA and CDR2 SQIVND (reference sequence). The CDR3 covers 15 residues. Trimming removed 3 bases from V and 5 bases from J, with 17 bases in between. In DNA, the CDR3 is TGTGCCAGTAGTATCACCGGGACAAATTCCGACGAGCAGTACTTC. Translation: CASSITGTNSDEQYF.

This chain joins TRBV19 and TRBJ1-1; 7 nucleotides align to TRBD1. The CDR3 has 13 residues. The V gene's germline CDR1 is LNHDA and CDR2 SQIVND (reference sequence). Unmatched junction bases numbered 7, after V lost 6 bases and J lost 6 bases. The CDR3, as DNA: TGTGCCAGTAGCATACAGGGGATACCTGAAGCTTTCTTT. Its protein is CASSIQGIPEAFF.

This chain links TRBV6-5 with TRBJ2-7, with 7 bases that match TRBD2. Germline-derived CDR1 and CDR2 are MNHEY and SVGAGI. CDR3 size: 14 residues. The junction had 8 bases not matched to a gene; V was cut back by 6 bases and J by 3 bases. The CDR3 nucleotides are TGTGCCAGCAGCATAGCGGGTGCCGACTACGAGCAGTACTTC. As protein: CASSIAGADYEQYF.

This chain links TRBV11-2 with TRBJ2-5; 7 positions match TRBD1. Trimming took 5 bases from V and 0 from J; bases not matched to a gene: 6. Germline CDR1 is SGHAT and CDR2 is FQNNGV. The CDR3 extends over 15 amino acids. Here the CDR3 DNA reads TGTGCCAGCAGCAGACAGGGCTCGTACCAAGAGACCCAGTACTTC. Protein product: CASSRQGSYQETQYF.

The J gene is TRBJ2-3, the V gene TRBV6-5, with 12 bases identical to TRBD2. Looked up from germline, CDR1 is MNHEY and CDR2 is SVGAGI. The CDR3 covers 15 residues. After removal of 6 bases from V and 8 bases from J, the junction contained 9 bases not matched to a gene. The chain's CDR3 is CASRKLAGGRTTQYF. Here the CDR3 DNA reads TGTGCCAGCAGGAAACTAGCGGGGGGACGAACTACGCAGTATTTT.

The rearrangement uses TRBV4-1 and TRBJ2-4; 8 bases are a match to TRBD1. CDR3 length: 13 residues. V shed 8 bases and J 1 base; nucleotides not matched to a gene: 1. Germline-derived CDR1 and CDR2 are MGHRA and YSYEKL. Here the CDR3 DNA reads TGCGCCAGCCAGGGGGCGGCCAAAAACATTCAGTACTTC. Encoded protein: CASQGAAKNIQYF.

This clone showed up just once. The J gene is TRBJ2-1, the V gene TRBV19, with 7 bases matching TRBD1. V was pared by 5 bases and J by 2 bases, with 6 bases of the junction left unmatched. The CDR3 contains 15 residues. Germline V gene sequence: CDR1 LNHDA, CDR2 SQIVND (reference sequence). The CDR3 sequence is CASSPRTGTYNEQFF. In nucleotides, the CDR3 is TGTGCCAGTAGTCCCCGGACAGGAACCTACAATGAGCAGTTCTTC.

This chain connects TRBV19 to TRBJ1-5; D may be TRBD1 (6 bases). Trimming left V 7 bases short and J 0 bases short, with 13 bases between. Germline V gives CDR1 LNHDA, CDR2 SQIVND (reference sequence). The CDR3 spans 15 residues. CDR3 in DNA: TGTGCCAGTACTAGGACAGTTCTTAGCAATCAGCCCCAGCATTTT. Translation gives CASTRTVLSNQPQHF.

The rearrangement joins TRBV27 to TRBJ1-6; no firm D call. CDR1 and CDR2 from the germline V gene are MNHEY and SMNVEV (reference sequence). V was clipped by 5 bases and J by 3 bases, with 5 bases between them. The CDR3 runs to 13 residues. The CDR3 bases are TGTGCCAGCAGTGCCGACTATAATTCACCCCTCCACTTT. Its translation is CASSADYNSPLHF.